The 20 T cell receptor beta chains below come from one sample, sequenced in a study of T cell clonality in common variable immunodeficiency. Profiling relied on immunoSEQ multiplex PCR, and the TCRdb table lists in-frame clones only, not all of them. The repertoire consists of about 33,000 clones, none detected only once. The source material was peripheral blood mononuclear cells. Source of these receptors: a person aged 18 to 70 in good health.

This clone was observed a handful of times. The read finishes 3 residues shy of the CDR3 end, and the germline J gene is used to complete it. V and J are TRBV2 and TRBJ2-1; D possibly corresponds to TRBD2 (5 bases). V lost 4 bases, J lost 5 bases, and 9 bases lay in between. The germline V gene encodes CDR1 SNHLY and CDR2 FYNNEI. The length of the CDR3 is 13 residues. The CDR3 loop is CASSGLPDNEQFF. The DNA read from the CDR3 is TGTGCCAGCAGTGGACTACCAGACAATGAG.

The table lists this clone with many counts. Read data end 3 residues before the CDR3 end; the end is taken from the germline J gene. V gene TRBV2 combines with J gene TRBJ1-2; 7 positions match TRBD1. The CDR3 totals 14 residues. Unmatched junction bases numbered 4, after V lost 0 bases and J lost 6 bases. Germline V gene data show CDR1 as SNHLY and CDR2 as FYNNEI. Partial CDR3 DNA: TGTGCCAGCAGTGAAGCCCGACAGGGTAATGGC. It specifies CASSEARQGNG. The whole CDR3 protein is CASSEARQGNGYTF.

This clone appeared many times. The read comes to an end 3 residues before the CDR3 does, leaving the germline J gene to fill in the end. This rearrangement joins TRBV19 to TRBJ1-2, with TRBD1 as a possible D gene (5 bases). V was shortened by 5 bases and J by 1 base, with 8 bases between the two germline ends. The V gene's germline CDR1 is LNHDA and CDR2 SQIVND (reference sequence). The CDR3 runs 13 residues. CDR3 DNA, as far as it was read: TGTGCCAGTAGTGCTGACAGTAACTATGGC. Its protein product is CASSADSNYG. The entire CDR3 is CASSADSNYGYTF. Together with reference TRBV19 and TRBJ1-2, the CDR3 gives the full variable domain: DGGITQSPKYLFRKEGQNVTLSCEQNLNHDAMYWYRQDPGQGLRLIYYSQIVNDFQKGDIAEGYSVSREKKESFPLTVTSAQKNPTAFYLCASSADSNYGYTFGSGTRLTVV.

The CDR3 loop reads CASSEFGTGNQPQHF. CDR3 DNA (partial): TGTGCCAGCAGTGAATTTGGGACAGGGAATCAGCCC. The genes are TRBV2 and TRBJ1-5, with 9 bases that match TRBD1. The read ends 3 residues early relative to the CDR3; the germline J gene fills the gap. The CDR3 has 15 amino acids. Germline V gives CDR1 SNHLY, CDR2 FYNNEI. With V trimmed by 2 bases and J by 4 bases, 3 bases remained unmatched.

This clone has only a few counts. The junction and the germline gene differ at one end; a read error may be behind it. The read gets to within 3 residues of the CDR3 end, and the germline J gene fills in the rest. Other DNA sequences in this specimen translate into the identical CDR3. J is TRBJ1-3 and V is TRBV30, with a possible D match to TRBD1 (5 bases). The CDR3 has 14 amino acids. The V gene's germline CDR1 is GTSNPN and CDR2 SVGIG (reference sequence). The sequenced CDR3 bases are TGTGCCTGGATCGAAAGGGGCATTGGAAACACA. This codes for CAWIERGIGNT. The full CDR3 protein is CAWIERGIGNTIYF.

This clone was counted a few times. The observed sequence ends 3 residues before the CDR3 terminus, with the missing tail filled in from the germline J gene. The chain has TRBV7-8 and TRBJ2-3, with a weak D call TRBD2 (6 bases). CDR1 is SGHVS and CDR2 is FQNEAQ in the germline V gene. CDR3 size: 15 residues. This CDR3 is CASSLTGGGGETQYF. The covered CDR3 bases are TGTGCCAGCAGCTTAACAGGCGGAGGAGGGGAGACG.

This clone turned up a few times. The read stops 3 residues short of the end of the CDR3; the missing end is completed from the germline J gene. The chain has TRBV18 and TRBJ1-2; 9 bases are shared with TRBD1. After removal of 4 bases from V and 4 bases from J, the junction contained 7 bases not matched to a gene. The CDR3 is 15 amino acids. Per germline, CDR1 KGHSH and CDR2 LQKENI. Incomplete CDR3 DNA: TGTGCCAGCTCACATACAGGGGGCCCCCCCTATGGC. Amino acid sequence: CASSHTGGPPYG. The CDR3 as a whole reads CASSHTGGPPYGYTF. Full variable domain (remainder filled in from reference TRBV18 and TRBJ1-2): NAGVMQNPRHLVRRRGQEARLRCSPMKGHSHVYWYRQLPEEGLKFMVYLQKENIIDESGMPKERFSAEFPKEGPSILRIQQVVRGDSAAYFCASSHTGGPPYGYTFGSGTRLTVV.

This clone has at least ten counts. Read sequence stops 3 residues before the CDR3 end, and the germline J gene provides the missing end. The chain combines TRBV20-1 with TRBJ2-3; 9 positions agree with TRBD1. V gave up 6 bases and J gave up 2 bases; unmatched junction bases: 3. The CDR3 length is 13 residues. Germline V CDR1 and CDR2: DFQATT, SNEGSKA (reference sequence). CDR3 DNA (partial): TGCAGTGCCAGACAGGGGGTCACAGATACG. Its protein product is CSARQGVTDT. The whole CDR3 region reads CSARQGVTDTQYF.

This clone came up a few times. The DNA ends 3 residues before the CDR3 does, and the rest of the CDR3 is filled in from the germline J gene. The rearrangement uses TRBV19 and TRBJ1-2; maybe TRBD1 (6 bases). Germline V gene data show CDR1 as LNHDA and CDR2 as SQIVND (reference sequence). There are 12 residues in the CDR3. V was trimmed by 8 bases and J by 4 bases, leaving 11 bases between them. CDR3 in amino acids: CASGQPFYGYTF. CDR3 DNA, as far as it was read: TGTGCCAGTGGACAGCCTTTCTATGGC.

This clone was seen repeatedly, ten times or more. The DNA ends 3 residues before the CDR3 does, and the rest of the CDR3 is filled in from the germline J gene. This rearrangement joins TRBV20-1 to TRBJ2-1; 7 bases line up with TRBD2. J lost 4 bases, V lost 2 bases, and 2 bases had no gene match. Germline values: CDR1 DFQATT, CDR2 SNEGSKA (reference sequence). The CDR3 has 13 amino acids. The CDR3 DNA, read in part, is TGCAGTGCTAGATGGACTAGATACAATGAG. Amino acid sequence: CSARWTRYNE. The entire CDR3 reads CSARWTRYNEQFF.

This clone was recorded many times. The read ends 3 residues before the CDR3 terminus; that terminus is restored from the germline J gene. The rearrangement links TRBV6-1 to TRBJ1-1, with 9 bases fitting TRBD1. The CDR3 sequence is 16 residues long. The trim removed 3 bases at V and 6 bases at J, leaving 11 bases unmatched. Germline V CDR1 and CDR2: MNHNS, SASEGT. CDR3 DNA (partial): TGTGCCAGCAGTGAGGACATAAGGACAGGGGTTGCTGAA. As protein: CASSEDIRTGVAE. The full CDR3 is CASSEDIRTGVAEAFF.

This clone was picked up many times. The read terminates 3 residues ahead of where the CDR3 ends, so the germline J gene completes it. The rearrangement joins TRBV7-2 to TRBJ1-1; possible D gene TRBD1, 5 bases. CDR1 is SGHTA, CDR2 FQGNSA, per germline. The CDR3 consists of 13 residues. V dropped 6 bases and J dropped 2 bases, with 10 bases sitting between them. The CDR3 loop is CASRQALNTEAFF. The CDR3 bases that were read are TGTGCCAGCAGACAGGCCTTAAACACTGAA. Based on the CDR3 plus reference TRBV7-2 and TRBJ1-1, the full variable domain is GAGVSQSPSNKVTEKGKDVELRCDPISGHTALYWYRQSLGQGLEFLIYFQGNSAPDKSGLPSDRFSAERTGGSVSTLTIQRTQQEDSAVYLCASRQALNTEAFFGQGTRLTVV.

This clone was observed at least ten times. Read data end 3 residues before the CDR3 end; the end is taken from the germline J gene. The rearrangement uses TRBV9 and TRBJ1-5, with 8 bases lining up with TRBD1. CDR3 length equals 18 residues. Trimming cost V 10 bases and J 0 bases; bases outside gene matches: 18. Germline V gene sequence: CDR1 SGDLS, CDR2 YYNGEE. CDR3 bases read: TGTGCCCCAACCCGGCCAGGGGGCCCGTTAGATAGCAATCAGCCC. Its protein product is CAPTRPGGPLDSNQP. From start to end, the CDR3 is CAPTRPGGPLDSNQPQHF.

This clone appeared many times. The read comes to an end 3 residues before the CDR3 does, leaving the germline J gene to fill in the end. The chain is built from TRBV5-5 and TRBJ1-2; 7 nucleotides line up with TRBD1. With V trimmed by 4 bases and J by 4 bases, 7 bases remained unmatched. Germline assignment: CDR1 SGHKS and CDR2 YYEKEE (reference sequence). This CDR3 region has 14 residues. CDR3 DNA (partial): TGTGCCAGCAGCCCGACAGGGAGTAGCTATGGC. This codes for CASSPTGSSYG. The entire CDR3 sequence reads CASSPTGSSYGYTF.

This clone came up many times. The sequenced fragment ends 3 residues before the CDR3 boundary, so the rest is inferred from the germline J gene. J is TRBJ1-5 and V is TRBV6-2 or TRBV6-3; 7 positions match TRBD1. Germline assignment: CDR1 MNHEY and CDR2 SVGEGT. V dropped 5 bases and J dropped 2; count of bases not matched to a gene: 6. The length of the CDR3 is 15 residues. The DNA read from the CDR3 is TGTGCCAGCAGTATCACCACAGGGGGCAATCAGCCC. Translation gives CASSITTGGNQP. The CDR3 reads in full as CASSITTGGNQPQHF.

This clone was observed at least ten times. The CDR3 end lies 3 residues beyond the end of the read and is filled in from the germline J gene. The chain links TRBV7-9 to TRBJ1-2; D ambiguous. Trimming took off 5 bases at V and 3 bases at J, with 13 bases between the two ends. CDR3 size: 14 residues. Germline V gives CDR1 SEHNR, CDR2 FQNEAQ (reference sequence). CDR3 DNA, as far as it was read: TGTGCCAGCAGCGCCGAGTGGACTGACTATGGC. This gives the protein CASSAEWTDYG. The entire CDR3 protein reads CASSAEWTDYGYTF.

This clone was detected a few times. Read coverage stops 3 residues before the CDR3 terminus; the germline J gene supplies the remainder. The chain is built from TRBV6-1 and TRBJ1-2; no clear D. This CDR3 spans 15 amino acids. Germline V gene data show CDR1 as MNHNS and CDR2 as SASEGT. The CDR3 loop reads CASSELGGSTYDYTF. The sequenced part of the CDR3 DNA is TGTGCCAGCAGTGAATTAGGCGGGAGTACGTACGAC.

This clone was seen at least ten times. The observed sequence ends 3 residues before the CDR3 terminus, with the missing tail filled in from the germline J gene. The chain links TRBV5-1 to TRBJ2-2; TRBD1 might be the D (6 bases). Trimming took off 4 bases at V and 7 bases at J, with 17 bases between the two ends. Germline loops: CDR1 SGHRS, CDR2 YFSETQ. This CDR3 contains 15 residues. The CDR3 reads CASSPPTGRGGELFF. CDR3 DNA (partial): TGCGCCAGCAGCCCCCCGACAGGCCGGGGCGGGGAG.

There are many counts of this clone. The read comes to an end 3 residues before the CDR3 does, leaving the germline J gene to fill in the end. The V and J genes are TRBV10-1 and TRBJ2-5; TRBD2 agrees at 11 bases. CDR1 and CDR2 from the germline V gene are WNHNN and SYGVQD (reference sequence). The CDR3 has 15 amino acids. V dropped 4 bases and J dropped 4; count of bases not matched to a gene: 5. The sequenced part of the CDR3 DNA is TGCGCCAGCAGTGGGGCCGGGACTAGCGGAGAGACC. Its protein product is CASSGAGTSGET. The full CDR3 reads CASSGAGTSGETQYF.

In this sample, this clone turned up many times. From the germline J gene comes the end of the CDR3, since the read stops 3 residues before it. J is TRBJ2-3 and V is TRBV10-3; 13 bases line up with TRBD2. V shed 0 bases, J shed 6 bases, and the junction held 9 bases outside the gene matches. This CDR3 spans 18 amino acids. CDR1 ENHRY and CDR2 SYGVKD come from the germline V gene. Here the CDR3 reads CAISESLGTSGKTDTQYF. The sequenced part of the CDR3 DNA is TGTGCCATCAGTGAGTCCCTAGGGACTAGCGGGAAGACGGATACG.